This TCR beta chain stems from a study of cytomegalovirus exposure and HLA in healthy donors. Looking at the study overall: Earlier work reported 90 million to 120 million unique TCR beta sequences from roughly 180 million T cells. Overall study findings and caveats: Most of the TCR beta V segments (in an earlier analysis) were productive either about 87% or about 30% of the time. The likely explanation for a cluster of highly shared sequence variants was sequencing artifact.

This clone is a singleton in its sample. Its antigen is unidentified. Germline V CDR1 and CDR2: SGHRS, YFSETQ. The V and J ends lost 3 bases and 0 bases, in that order; junction bases with no gene match: 11. The CDR3 sequence is 17 residues long. In the PCR, 60 Vbeta and 13 Jbeta primers were used. Assay: immunoSEQ multiplex PCR; the TCRdb copy retains only in-frame clones and omits some. The repertoire holds fewer than 200,000 clones, with roughly 84% as singletons. Sequencing was performed on PBMCs. The receptor comes from a girl aged 2-10 years in good health and CMV-seropositive. The V call is TRBV5-1, the J call TRBJ1-2, with 7 positions matching TRBD1. The CDR3 region has the DNA TGCGCCAGCAGCTCCCGGGACAGTCCTCCATCTAACTATGGCTACACCTTC. Its translation is CASSSRDSPPSNYGYTF.